The source of this T cell receptor beta chain is a study of T cell responses to AZD1222 COVID-19 vaccine. Data came from immunoSEQ multiplex PCR; TCRdb stores just in-frame clones and leaves some out. The repertoire consists of approximately 110,000 clones, with roughly nine tenths occurring once and the leading ten covering around 10%. Of note for this clone: Its antigen is unknown.

The CDR3 is made up of 13 amino acids. Germline V gene lookup returns CDR1 LGHDT and CDR2 YNNKEL (reference sequence). The J segment lost 4 bases and the V segment lost 8 bases, leaving 1 base of the junction unmatched. Study-level findings and limits: Most donors were white British and more were female, and clonal diversity was possibly underestimated.

The sample in question was peripheral blood, obtained on day 0 of AZD1222 vaccination. The source is an adult in good health. J is TRBJ2-5 and V is TRBV3-1 (or the pseudogene TRBV3-2); TRBD2 aligns across 13 bases. The DNA for the CDR3 is TGTGCCAGCCGGACTAGCGGGAGAGAGACCCAGTACTTC. Protein product: CASRTSGRETQYF.